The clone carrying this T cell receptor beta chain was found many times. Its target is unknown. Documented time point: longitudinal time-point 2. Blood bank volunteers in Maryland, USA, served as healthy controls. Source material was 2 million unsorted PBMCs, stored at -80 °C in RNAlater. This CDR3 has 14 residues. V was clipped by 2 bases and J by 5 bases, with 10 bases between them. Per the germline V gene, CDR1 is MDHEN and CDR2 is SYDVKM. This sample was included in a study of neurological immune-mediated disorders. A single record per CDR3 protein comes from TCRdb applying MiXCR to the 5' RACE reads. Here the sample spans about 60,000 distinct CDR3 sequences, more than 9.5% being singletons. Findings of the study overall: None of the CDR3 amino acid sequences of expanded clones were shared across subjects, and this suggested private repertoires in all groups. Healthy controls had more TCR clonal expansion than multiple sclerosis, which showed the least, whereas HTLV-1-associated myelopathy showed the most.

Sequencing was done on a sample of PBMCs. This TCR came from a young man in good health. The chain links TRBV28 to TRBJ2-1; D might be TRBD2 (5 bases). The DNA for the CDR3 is TGTGCCAGCAGTTTACTCGCTAGCCACAATGAGCAGTTCTTC. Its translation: CASSLLASHNEQFF.